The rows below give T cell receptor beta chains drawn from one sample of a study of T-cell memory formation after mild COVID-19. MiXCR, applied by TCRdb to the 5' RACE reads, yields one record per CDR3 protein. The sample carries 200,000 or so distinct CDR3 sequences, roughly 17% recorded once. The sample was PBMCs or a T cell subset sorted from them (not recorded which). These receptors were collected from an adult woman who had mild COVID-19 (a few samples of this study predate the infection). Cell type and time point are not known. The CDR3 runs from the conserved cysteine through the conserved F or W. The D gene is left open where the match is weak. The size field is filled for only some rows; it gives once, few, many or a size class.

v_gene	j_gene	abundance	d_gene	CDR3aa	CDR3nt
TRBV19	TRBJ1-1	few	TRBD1	CASSIAFGTGGTEAFF	TGTGCCAGTAGTATAGCCTTCGGGACAGGGGGGACTGAAGCTTTCTTT
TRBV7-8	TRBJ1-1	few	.	CASSLYPFGRMNTEAFF	TGTGCCAGCAGCTTATACCCCTTTGGGAGAATGAACACTGAAGCTTTCTTT
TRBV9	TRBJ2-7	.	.	CASSVDLDPTYEQYF	TGTGCCAGCAGCGTAGACCTAGACCCCACCTACGAGCAGTACTTC
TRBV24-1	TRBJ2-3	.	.	CATSDPYTQYF	TGTGCCACCAGTGATCCATATACGCAGTATTTT
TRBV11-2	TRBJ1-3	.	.	CASSLGVGYGNTIYF	TGTGCCAGCAGCTTAGGCGTAGGATACGGAAACACCATATATTTT
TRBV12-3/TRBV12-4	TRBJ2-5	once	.	CASSYAGRKTQYF	TGTGCCAGCAGTTATGCAGGGAGAAAGACCCAGTACTTC
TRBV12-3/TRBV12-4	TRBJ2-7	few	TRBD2	CASSRGLAGEQYF	TGTGCCAGCAGCCGCGGACTAGCGGGAGAGCAGTACTTC
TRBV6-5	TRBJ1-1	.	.	CASSRYVPTTPNTEAFF	TGTGCCAGCAGCCGCTATGTCCCAACGACACCTAACACTGAAGCTTTCTTT
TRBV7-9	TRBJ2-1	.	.	CASSLRSPSYNEQFF	TGTGCCAGCAGCTTAAGGTCCCCCTCCTACAATGAGCAGTTCTTC
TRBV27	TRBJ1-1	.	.	CASRSTGTEAFF	TGTGCCAGCAGGAGTACAGGCACTGAAGCTTTCTTT
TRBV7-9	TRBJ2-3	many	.	CASSFPSNTDTQYF	TGTGCCAGCAGCTTTCCCTCAAACACAGATACGCAGTATTTT
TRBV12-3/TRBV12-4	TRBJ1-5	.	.	CASSPGVYQPQHF	TGTGCCAGCAGCCCAGGGGTTTATCAGCCCCAGCATTTT
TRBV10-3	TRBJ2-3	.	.	CAISESIRTDTQYF	TGTGCCATCAGTGAGTCAATTCGAACAGATACGCAGTATTTT
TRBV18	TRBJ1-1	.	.	CASSPRERNTEAFF	TGTGCCAGCTCACCACGGGAAAGGAACACTGAAGCTTTCTTT
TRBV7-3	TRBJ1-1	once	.	CASSLSGQTEAFF	TGTGCCAGCAGCTTATCCGGTCAAACTGAAGCTTTCTTT
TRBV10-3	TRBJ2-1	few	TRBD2	CAIRRAGGTYNEQFF	TGTGCCATCAGGCGAGCGGGGGGAACCTACAATGAGCAGTTCTTC
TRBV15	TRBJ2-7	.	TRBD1	CATSREQGAAYEQYF	TGTGCCACCAGCAGAGAACAGGGGGCAGCCTACGAGCAGTACTTC
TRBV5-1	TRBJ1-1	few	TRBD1	CASSGGQMNTEAFF	TGCGCCAGCAGCGGGGGACAGATGAACACTGAAGCTTTCTTT
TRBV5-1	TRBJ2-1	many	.	CASSFDVGGHNEQFF	TGCGCCAGCAGCTTTGATGTCGGGGGTCACAATGAGCAGTTCTTC
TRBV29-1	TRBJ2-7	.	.	CSVRDFDYEQYF	TGCAGCGTTCGGGATTTCGACTACGAGCAGTACTTC
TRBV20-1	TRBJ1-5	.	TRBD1	CSARDSGRGRDQPQHF	TGCAGTGCTAGAGATTCGGGCAGGGGGAGAGATCAGCCCCAGCATTTT
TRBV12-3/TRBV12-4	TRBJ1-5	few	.	CASNVRSNQPQHF	TGTGCCAGCAATGTACGTAGCAATCAGCCCCAGCATTTT
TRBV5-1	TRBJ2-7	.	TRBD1	CASSKDRGLYEQYF	TGCGCCAGCAGCAAAGACAGGGGGCTCTACGAGCAGTACTTC
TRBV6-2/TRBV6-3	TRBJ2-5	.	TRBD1	CASTELGQPDRNQYF	TGTGCCAGCACCGAACTTGGACAGCCGGACAGGAACCAGTACTTC
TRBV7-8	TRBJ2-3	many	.	CASSLRSTTDTQYF	TGTGCCAGCAGCTTAAGGTCAACCACAGATACGCAGTATTTT
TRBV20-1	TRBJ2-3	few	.	CSTGLGTDTQYF	TGCAGTACAGGTTTGGGCACAGATACGCAGTATTTT
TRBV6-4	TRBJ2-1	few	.	CASSESGGGNEQFF	TGTGCCAGCAGTGAATCTGGTGGAGGCAATGAGCAGTTCTTC
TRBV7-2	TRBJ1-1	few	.	CASRRDNWQAEAFF	TGTGCCAGCAGACGCGACAACTGGCAGGCTGAAGCTTTCTTT
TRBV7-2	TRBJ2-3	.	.	CASSLSGWDGTDTQYF	TGTGCCAGCAGCCTCTCAGGGTGGGACGGCACAGATACGCAGTATTTT
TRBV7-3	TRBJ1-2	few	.	CASSLNSHSLGANGYTF	TGTGCCAGCAGCTTAAATTCGCATAGTCTTGGGGCTAATGGCTACACCTTC
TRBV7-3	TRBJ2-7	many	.	CASSLYRDTEQYF	TGTGCCAGCAGCTTGTACCGGGACACCGAGCAGTACTTC
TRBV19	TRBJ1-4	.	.	CATREGTNEKLFF	TGTGCCACCCGGGAGGGGACTAATGAAAAACTGTTTTTT
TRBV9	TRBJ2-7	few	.	CASSVGGDGVYEQYF	TGTGCCAGCAGCGTAGGAGGGGACGGCGTCTACGAGCAGTACTTC
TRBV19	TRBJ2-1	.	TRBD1	CASSIGRGQGYNEQFF	TGTGCCAGTAGTATAGGGAGAGGACAGGGCTACAATGAGCAGTTCTTC
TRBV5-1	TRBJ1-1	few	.	CASGQHWDTEAFF	TGCGCCAGCGGGCAGCACTGGGACACTGAAGCTTTCTTT
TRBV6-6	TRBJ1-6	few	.	CASNINGLNSPLHF	TGTGCCAGCAATATCAACGGATTGAATTCACCCCTCCACTTT
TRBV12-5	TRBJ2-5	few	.	CASGLGTIETQYF	TGTGCTAGTGGCCTCGGGACAATAGAGACCCAGTACTTC
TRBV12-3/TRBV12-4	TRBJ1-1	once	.	CASSFIPGGAFF	TGTGCCAGCAGTTTCATCCCAGGCGGTGCTTTCTTT
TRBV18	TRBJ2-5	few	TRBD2	CASSPTSEGTQYF	TGTGCCAGCTCACCAACTAGCGAAGGGACCCAGTACTTC
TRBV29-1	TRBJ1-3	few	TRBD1	CSVEGTGTGNTIYF	TGCAGCGTTGAAGGGACAGGGACTGGAAACACCATATATTTT
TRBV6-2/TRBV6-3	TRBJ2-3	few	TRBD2	CASSYAAGGSTDTQYF	TGTGCCAGCAGTTACGCCGCGGGGGGGAGCACAGATACGCAGTATTTT
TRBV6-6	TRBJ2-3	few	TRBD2	CASSYSPLSGRESTDTQYF	TGTGCCAGCAGTTACTCCCCCCTTAGCGGGAGAGAATCCACAGATACGCAGTATTTT